What follows are 21 T cell receptor beta chains derived from one specimen sequenced in a study of shared clonotypes between healthy human individuals. Profiled with immunoSEQ multiplex PCR; TCRdb holds only in-frame clones, not every one. The sample has 2 million to 2.5 million clones, 93% seen once. The sequencing sample was made of naive CD4+ T cells from PBMCs. Subset defined: CD45RA+ positively selected. All receptors derive from a young man in good health. Some clones in this sample may be carry-over from other donors' samples.

This clone is a singleton in its sample. At the DNA level, this CDR3 is encoded by other sequences in the same sample as well. The V gene is TRBV28, the J gene TRBJ1-3; D gene ambiguous. This CDR3 spans 14 amino acids. CDR1 and CDR2 from the germline V gene are MDHEN and SYDVKM. Trimming pared 0 bases from V and 1 base from J, leaving 4 bases between. CDR3 DNA: TGTGCCAGCAGTTTATGGGGATCTGGAAACACCATATATTTT. Encoded protein: CASSLWGSGNTIYF.

In its sample, this clone was seen once. This sequence joins TRBV28 and TRBJ1-4, with 8 bases identical to TRBD1. Germline CDR1 reads MDHEN; CDR2 reads SYDVKM. This CDR3 region has 14 residues. The J segment lost 8 bases and the V segment lost 5 bases, leaving 7 bases of the junction unmatched. CDR3 bases: TGTGCCAGCAGTCCGGGACAGGACAGAGAAAAACTGTTTTTT. This encodes CASSPGQDREKLFF.

The chain has TRBV10-1 and TRBJ2-3, with D perhaps matching TRBD2 (5 bases). The length of the CDR3 is 12 residues. Trimming cost V 3 bases and J 8 bases, with 9 bases left between them. Looked up from germline, CDR1 is WNHNN and CDR2 is SYGVQD (reference sequence). The CDR3 protein is CASSDPAGTQYF. For the CDR3, the DNA is TGCGCCAGCAGTGACCCCGCGGGTACGCAGTATTTT.

This sequence joins TRBV5-1 and TRBJ2-7; 7 bases fit TRBD2. The germline gives CDR1 SGHRS, CDR2 YFSETQ. V was pared by 3 bases and J by 0 bases, with 12 bases of the junction left unmatched. This CDR3 is built from 17 residues. The CDR3 nucleotides read TGCGCCAGCAGCTCGGGGGGTCTTTTGGGTGGCTCCTACGAGCAGTACTTC. Its translation: CASSSGGLLGGSYEQYF.

V gene TRBV29-1 combines with J gene TRBJ2-5, with D possibly TRBD1 on 6 matching bases. V was clipped by 4 bases and J by 6 bases, with 12 bases between them. The CDR3 covers 12 residues. Germline assignment: CDR1 SQVTM and CDR2 ANQGSEA. CDR3 sequence: CSVVDSPQTQYF. The CDR3 DNA is TGCAGCGTTGTGGACAGCCCTCAGACCCAGTACTTC.

The chain joins TRBV4-2 to TRBJ1-1, with TRBD1 as a possible D gene (5 bases). CDR1 LGHNA and CDR2 YNFKEQ come from the germline V gene. V dropped 4 bases and J dropped 1 base, with 16 bases sitting between them. There are 16 residues in the CDR3. The CDR3 reads CASSPQRGGENTEAFF. The CDR3 coding sequence is TGTGCCAGCAGCCCCCAGAGGGGAGGCGAGAACACTGAAGCTTTCTTT.

The rearrangement uses TRBV29-1 and TRBJ2-1; D tentatively fits TRBD1 or TRBD2 (7 bases each). Trimming pared 7 bases from V and 0 bases from J, leaving 10 bases between. Looked up from germline, CDR1 is SQVTM and CDR2 is ANQGSEA. This CDR3 comprises 13 residues. CDR3 sequence reads: CSARGGSYNEQFF. CDR3 nucleotides: TGCAGCGCCAGGGGGGGCTCCTACAATGAGCAGTTCTTC.

This chain uses TRBV10-3 with TRBJ2-7, with 11 bases that match TRBD1. V gave up 10 bases and J gave up 7 bases; unmatched junction bases: 9. The length of the CDR3 is 13 residues. CDR1 and CDR2 from the germline V gene are ENHRY and SYGVKD. CDR3 sequence reads: CATRTGGIGEQYF. The CDR3 bases are TGTGCCACGCGGACAGGGGGCATCGGGGAGCAGTACTTC.

The V gene is TRBV7-9, the J gene TRBJ2-5; D call uncertain. The ends were cut back, 7 bases at V and 2 bases at J, with 14 bases in the middle. CDR3 length: 14 residues. CDR1 and CDR2 from the germline V gene are SEHNR and FQNEAQ (reference sequence). In nucleotides, the CDR3 is TGTGCCAGCACCCCGAAAAGCTTTCAAGAGACCCAGTACTTC. It codes for CASTPKSFQETQYF. Full variable domain (remainder filled in from reference TRBV7-9 and TRBJ2-5): DTGVSQNPRHKITKRGQNVTFRCDPISEHNRLYWYRQTLGQGPEFLTYFQNEAQLEKSRLLSDRFSAERPKGSFSTLEIQRTEQGDSAMYLCASTPKSFQETQYFGPGTRLLVL.

The chain has TRBV5-5 and TRBJ2-2; a weak D match, TRBD1 (6 bases). Germline lookup yields CDR1 SGHKS and CDR2 YYEKEE (reference sequence). With 3 bases removed from V and 6 bases from J, the gap between germline ends came to 9 bases. The length of the CDR3 is 13 residues. The CDR3 is CASSSYRAGELFF. CDR3 DNA sequence: TGTGCCAGCAGCTCTTACAGGGCCGGGGAGCTGTTTTTT. Based on the CDR3 plus reference TRBV5-5 and TRBJ2-2, the full variable domain is DAGVTQSPTHLIKTRGQQVTLRCSPISGHKSVSWYQQVLGQGPQFIFQYYEKEERGRGNFPDRFSARQFPNYSSELNVNALLLGDSALYLCASSSYRAGELFFGEGSRLTVL.

V gene TRBV4-2 combines with J gene TRBJ2-7; TRBD1 is a possible D gene (5 bases). In germline, CDR1 is LGHNA, CDR2 YNFKEQ. Trimming took 1 base from V and 2 from J, leaving 12 bases between them. This CDR3 has 15 residues. The CDR3 DNA follows: TGTGCCAGCAGCCAAGCCACAGGCATAACCTACGAGCAGTACTTC. Its protein product is CASSQATGITYEQYF.

The chain has TRBV6-1 and TRBJ1-5; no definite D call. The CDR3 consists of 11 residues. Germline values: CDR1 MNHNS, CDR2 SASEGT. V shed 3 bases and J shed 7 bases, with 4 bases lying between them. DNA for the CDR3: TGTGCCAGCAGTGAGAAACAGCCCCAGCATTTT. Protein sequence: CASSEKQPQHF.

This chain uses TRBV6-5 with TRBJ1-5; D may be TRBD1 (6 bases). The V end lost 5 bases, the J end lost 9 bases, and 17 bases lay between the germline ends. CDR1 and CDR2 (germline): MNHEY, SVGAGI. CDR3 length: 14 amino acids. In nucleotides, the CDR3 is TGTGCCAGCAGTAACCGGGACAACAAAAGGCCCCAGCATTTT. This gives the protein CASSNRDNKRPQHF.

The CDR3: CASSKVYIGGPPGEQYF. The DNA for the CDR3 is TGTGCCAGCAGCAAAGTGTATATAGGGGGTCCCCCGGGGGAGCAGTACTTC. V gene TRBV21-1 combines with J gene TRBJ2-7; the table's D call TRBD1 went unverified against the DNA. TRBV21-1 is tagged as a pseudogene. This CDR3 has 17 amino acids.

About this clone itself: Other DNA sequences in the sample encode the same CDR3. The chain uses TRBV7-9 and TRBJ2-1; TRBD1 aligns across 10 bases. Germline lookup yields CDR1 SEHNR and CDR2 FQNEAQ (reference sequence). This CDR3 is built from 14 residues. Trimming at V came to 5 bases and at J to 8 bases, leaving 6 bases not matched to a gene. This chain's CDR3 is CASSPRTGGDEQFF. Written as DNA, the CDR3 is TGTGCCAGCAGCCCCCGGACAGGGGGGGATGAGCAGTTCTTC.

The V call is TRBV19, the J call TRBJ2-1; tentatively, D is TRBD1 (6 bases). The V gene's germline CDR1 is LNHDA and CDR2 SQIVND (reference sequence). The CDR3 has 16 residues. The ends were cut back, 5 bases at V and 0 bases at J, with 14 bases in the middle. CDR3 nucleotides: TGTGCCAGTAGTTACCGAAGGGGGAGCTCCTACAATGAGCAGTTCTTC. This encodes CASSYRRGSSYNEQFF. The full variable domain, in which reference TRBV19 and TRBJ2-1 provide the parts outside the CDR3, is DGGITQSPKYLFRKEGQNVTLSCEQNLNHDAMYWYRQDPGQGLRLIYYSQIVNDFQKGDIAEGYSVSREKKESFPLTVTSAQKNPTAFYLCASSYRRGSSYNEQFFGPGTRLTVL.

With respect to this clone: Other nucleotide sequences from this sample produce the same CDR3. The rearrangement links TRBV6-1 to TRBJ1-1; D gene ambiguous. Between the trimmed V and J ends, which lost 1 base and 6 bases, there was a span of 9 bases. The germline V gene has CDR1 MNHNS and CDR2 SASEGT. The CDR3 runs 13 residues. The CDR3 loop is CASSEVPFSEAFF. As DNA, the CDR3 is TGTGCCAGCAGTGAAGTTCCCTTTTCTGAAGCTTTCTTT.

The V and J genes are TRBV6-5 and TRBJ2-1, with D perhaps TRBD1 (5 bases). Germline CDR1 reads MNHEY; CDR2 reads SVGAGI. V was trimmed by 5 bases and J by 3 bases, leaving 8 bases between them. CDR3 length: 13 residues. The DNA for the CDR3 is TGTGCCAGCAGTGGGGCGCGCTACAATGAGCAGTTCTTC. Residues: CASSGARYNEQFF.

The chain joins TRBV23-1 to TRBJ1-2; the D is unclear. TRBV23-1 is an ORF; its function is uncertain. V shed 4 bases and J shed 5 bases, with 11 bases lying between them. There are 13 residues in the CDR3. The CDR3 region has the DNA TGCGCCAGCAGTCGGGAGGCAGGTTATGGCTACACCTTC. Its protein is CASSREAGYGYTF.

The chain has TRBV5-8 and TRBJ1-4; 12 bases align to TRBD1. Germline V lookup: CDR1 SGHTS, CDR2 YDEGEE. There are 17 residues in the CDR3. Trimming at V came to 6 bases and at J to 8 bases, leaving 14 bases not matched to a gene. The CDR3 sequence is CASTAGTGGAGDEKLFF. As DNA, the CDR3 is TGTGCCAGCACCGCCGGGACAGGGGGCGCAGGGGACGAAAAACTGTTTTTT. The whole variable domain, filled in from reference TRBV5-8 and TRBJ1-4, reads EAGVTQSPTHLIKTRGQQATLRCSPISGHTSVYWYQQALGLGLQFLLWYDEGEERNRGNFPPRFSGRQFPNYSSELNVNALELEDSALYLCASTAGTGGAGDEKLFFGSGTQLSVL.

This clone showed up just once. The chain uses TRBV6-5 and TRBJ2-7; 9 nucleotides align to TRBD1. There are 15 residues in the CDR3. The ends lost 6 bases at V and 3 bases at J; junction bases unmatched: 9. Germline V gene data show CDR1 as MNHEY and CDR2 as SVGAGI. In nucleotides, the CDR3 is TGTGCCAGCAGGGATACAGGGGGCGCAAACTACGAGCAGTACTTC. Translating gives CASRDTGGANYEQYF.